Each of the 27 T cell receptor beta chains below was sequenced from the same sample in a study of T cell repertoires in cytomegalovirus infection. A single record per CDR3 protein comes from TCRdb applying MiXCR to the reads. This sample has some 150,000 distinct CDR3 sequences, with about a quarter found just once. Source material: PBMCs. The source of these receptors is a human donor in good health (CMV status not recorded). Some clones in this sample may be carry-over from other donors' samples.

As regards this clonotype: This clone may be a read error of a much larger clone one base away. This chain connects TRBV29-1 to TRBJ2-7; 8 bases map to TRBD1. From germline, CDR1 is SQVTM and CDR2 ANQGSEA. The J segment lost 2 bases and the V segment lost 1 base, leaving 1 base of the junction unmatched. The CDR3 consists of 13 residues. The CDR3 here is CSVEGTGPYEQYF. Here the CDR3 DNA reads TGCAGCGTTGAAGGGACAGGGCCCTACGAGCAGTACTTC.

The chain employs TRBV6-6 and TRBJ1-1; 8 nucleotides agree with TRBD1. Germline V gene data show CDR1 as MNHNY and CDR2 as SVGAGI (reference sequence). Trimming at V came to 4 bases and at J to 7 bases, leaving 5 bases not matched to a gene. This CDR3 is 13 amino acids long. The CDR3 coding sequence is TGTGCCAGCAGTTCTAGACAGGGGAGTGAAGCTTTCTTT. It yields the protein CASSSRQGSEAFF.

This clonotype was detected only once. This may be a read error, as it is one base from a much larger clone. This chain connects TRBV7-2 to TRBJ2-5, with 12 bases fitting TRBD2. Germline V gives CDR1 SGHTA, CDR2 FQGNSA. The CDR3 is made up of 14 amino acids. CDR3 coding DNA: TGTGCCATCAGCGGACTAGCGGGGCCAGAGACCCAGTACTTC. It encodes CAISGLAGPETQYF. Variable domain in full (rest from reference TRBV7-2 and TRBJ2-5): GAGVSQSPSNKVTEKGKDVELRCDPISGHTALYWYRQSLGQGLEFLIYFQGNSAPDKSGLPSDRFSAERTGGSVSTLTIQRTQQEDSAVYLCAISGLAGPETQYFGPGTRLLVL.

This clonotype was seen only a few times. The chain carries TRBV12-3 or TRBV12-4 and TRBJ2-1; 8 nucleotides agree with TRBD1. This CDR3 is 12 amino acids long. V gave up 6 bases and J gave up 8 bases; unmatched junction bases: 3. The CDR3 bases are TGTGCCAGCAGCCAGACAGGGGATGAGCAGTTCTTC. This sequence encodes CASSQTGDEQFF.

V is TRBV6-2 or TRBV6-3 and J is TRBJ2-5; D is unclear. The germline V gene has CDR1 MNHEY and CDR2 SVGEGT. Trimming removed 6 bases from V and 4 bases from J, with 12 bases in between. The CDR3 runs 13 residues. CDR3 protein: CASRSELGETQYF. The DNA for the CDR3 is TGTGCCAGCAGATCCGAACTCGGAGAGACCCAGTACTTC.

In this sample, this clonotype turned up many times. The chain employs TRBV7-8 and TRBJ1-1; the D gene is possibly TRBD1 (5 bases). Germline V gene sequence: CDR1 SGHVS, CDR2 FQNEAQ. The germline V and J ends were trimmed by 0 bases and 1 base, with 15 bases remaining between them. The CDR3 contains 17 residues. In DNA, the CDR3 is TGTGCCAGCAGCTTAGCGCTGGGGGGAGAACGGAACACTGAAGCTTTCTTT. Amino acids: CASSLALGGERNTEAFF.

This clonotype came up a few times. The chain combines TRBV10-3 with TRBJ2-1; 11 bases agree with TRBD2. This CDR3 has 14 residues. CDR1 and CDR2 from the germline V gene are ENHRY and SYGVKD. Trimming took 4 bases from V and 9 from J; bases not matched to a gene: 5. CDR3 DNA sequence: TGTGCCATCAGTGCAACTAGCGGGAGTAGTGAGCAGTTCTTC. It is translated as CAISATSGSSEQFF.

This clonotype was observed a handful of times. This chain uses TRBV28 with TRBJ2-3, with TRBD1 as a possible D gene (5 bases). The germline V gene has CDR1 MDHEN and CDR2 SYDVKM. The CDR3 contains 15 residues. Trimming removed 6 bases at V and 3 bases at J, with 16 bases between. CDR3 loop: CASSLSGYSTDTQYF. The DNA of the CDR3 is TGTGCCAGCAGCCTATCAGGGTATTCAACAGATACGCAGTATTTT.

This clonotype was detected only a few times. J is TRBJ2-3 and V is TRBV7-9; D unresolved. V was clipped by 5 bases and J by 0 bases, with 12 bases between them. The germline CDR1 and CDR2 sequences are SEHNR and FQNEAQ (reference sequence). The CDR3 runs 15 residues. The CDR3 is CASSPSRRSTDTQYF. CDR3 DNA sequence: TGTGCCAGCAGCCCTAGTCGGAGAAGCACAGATACGCAGTATTTT.

This clonotype was detected a few times. This rearrangement joins TRBV19 to TRBJ1-1, with 7 bases lining up with TRBD1. Per the germline V gene, CDR1 is LNHDA and CDR2 is SQIVND (reference sequence). With V trimmed by 5 bases and J by 2 bases, 8 bases remained unmatched. This CDR3 has 15 amino acids. Written as DNA, the CDR3 is TGTGCCAGTAGTCCTCGGGACAGACTTAACACTGAAGCTTTCTTT. Protein sequence: CASSPRDRLNTEAFF.

The chain is built from TRBV19 and TRBJ1-2, with 8 bases fitting TRBD1. V lost 10 bases and J lost 6; bases outside the gene matches: 10. This CDR3 spans 13 amino acids. Germline CDR1 is LNHDA and CDR2 is SQIVND (reference sequence). CDR3 protein: CATAGQGLDGYTF. The CDR3, as DNA: TGTGCCACCGCCGGACAGGGATTGGATGGCTACACCTTC.

This clonotype occurred a few times. This chain joins TRBV4-1 and TRBJ1-1; 7 bases match TRBD1. CDR1 and CDR2 (germline): MGHRA, YSYEKL. CDR3 length equals 14 residues. With V trimmed by 6 bases and J by 4 bases, 8 bases remained unmatched. This CDR3 is CASSHTGASTEAFF. Written as DNA, the CDR3 is TGCGCCAGCAGTCATACAGGGGCTTCCACTGAAGCTTTCTTT.

V is TRBV7-6 and J is TRBJ2-4, with D hard to call. Between the trimmed V and J ends, which lost 4 bases and 0 bases, there was a span of 10 bases. CDR1 SGHVS and CDR2 FNYEAQ come from the germline V gene. CDR3 length: 15 amino acids. The CDR3 coding sequence is TGTGCCAGCAGCTCCGGAGTAGGAGCCAAAAACATTCAGTACTTC. Its protein product is CASSSGVGAKNIQYF.

The chain uses TRBV29-1 and TRBJ2-1, with 11 bases matching TRBD2. V was clipped by 7 bases and J by 9 bases; unmatched bases: 14. Germline CDR1 reads SQVTM; CDR2 reads ANQGSEA. CDR3 length: 15 amino acids. The DNA for the CDR3 is TGCAGCGCCTCTCGGACTAGCGGGCCCGATAGTGAGCAGTTCTTC. Protein product: CSASRTSGPDSEQFF.

Turning to this clonotype: Just one base apart from a much larger clone, this may be a read error. CDR3 nucleotide sequence: TGTGCCAGAAGCTTTCGGGGGACTGAAGCTTTCTTT. This translates into CARSFRGTEAFF. The V gene is TRBV13, the J gene TRBJ1-1, with D possibly matching TRBD1 (5 bases). This CDR3 spans 12 amino acids. Germline V gene lookup returns CDR1 PRHDT and CDR2 FYEKMQ (reference sequence).

This clonotype was observed at least ten times. The chain has TRBV7-2 and TRBJ1-1, with D possibly being TRBD1 (6 bases). V was shortened by 2 bases and J by 3 bases, with 19 bases between the two germline ends. The germline gives CDR1 SGHTA, CDR2 FQGNSA. There are 17 residues in the CDR3. This CDR3 reads CASSLQPRGLGDTEAFF. DNA for the CDR3: TGTGCCAGCAGCTTACAACCCAGGGGTTTAGGCGACACTGAAGCTTTCTTT. The entire variable domain, with the rest obtained from reference TRBV7-2 and TRBJ1-1, is as follows: GAGVSQSPSNKVTEKGKDVELRCDPISGHTALYWYRQSLGQGLEFLIYFQGNSAPDKSGLPSDRFSAERTGGSVSTLTIQRTQQEDSAVYLCASSLQPRGLGDTEAFFGQGTRLTVV.

This chain uses TRBV28 with TRBJ1-2, with TRBD1 as a possible D gene (5 bases). The V gene's germline CDR1 is MDHEN and CDR2 SYDVKM. This CDR3 is 16 amino acids long. With 6 bases removed from V and 0 bases from J, the gap between germline ends came to 17 bases. The CDR3 spells CASSAQGGRSNYGYTF. CDR3 DNA: TGTGCCAGCAGCGCTCAGGGCGGCCGCTCTAACTATGGCTACACCTTC.

This clonotype was seen repeatedly, ten times or more. This chain connects TRBV6-5 to TRBJ2-1; TRBD2 agrees at 10 bases. CDR3 length equals 17 residues. V was pared by 0 bases and J by 4 bases, with 6 bases of the junction left unmatched. Germline V gene lookup returns CDR1 MNHEY and CDR2 SVGAGI. Here the CDR3 reads CASSYSVLAGVYNEQFF. CDR3 DNA: TGTGCCAGCAGTTACTCGGTGCTAGCGGGAGTTTACAATGAGCAGTTCTTC.

This sequence joins TRBV5-1 and TRBJ2-1; 7 nucleotides line up with TRBD2. Trimming took 4 bases from V and 4 from J; bases not matched to a gene: 8. Germline assignment: CDR1 SGHRS and CDR2 YFSETQ. This CDR3 region has 15 residues. CDR3 residues: CASSQFGGGYNEQFF. As DNA, the CDR3 is TGCGCCAGCAGCCAGTTCGGCGGGGGATACAATGAGCAGTTCTTC.

This clonotype has only a few counts. The chain links TRBV29-1 to TRBJ2-2; TRBD2 aligns across 10 bases. J was trimmed by 4 bases and V by 0 bases; bases with no gene match: 8. The CDR3 sequence is 17 residues long. Germline CDR1 reads SQVTM; CDR2 reads ANQGSEA. CDR3 loop: CSVEDRASGRGTGELFF. CDR3 nucleotide sequence: TGCAGCGTTGAAGATCGGGCTAGCGGGAGAGGCACCGGGGAGCTGTTTTTT.

This clonotype was recorded a few times. V and J are TRBV28 and TRBJ2-7, with TRBD2 identical over 8 bases. CDR1 and CDR2 (germline): MDHEN, SYDVKM. V gave up 2 bases and J gave up 6 bases; unmatched junction bases: 9. This CDR3 comprises 15 residues. CDR3 region: CASSLRASGLGEQYF. The CDR3 region has the DNA TGTGCCAGCAGTTTAAGGGCTAGCGGGCTGGGCGAGCAGTACTTC.

The CDR3 region is CASSLGGSSSSYNEQFF. DNA for the CDR3: TGTGCCAGCAGCTTAGGGGGCTCCTCGAGCTCCTACAATGAGCAGTTCTTC. The chain employs TRBV7-9 and TRBJ2-1; weak D call: TRBD1 (5 bases). The germline V gene encodes CDR1 SEHNR and CDR2 FQNEAQ (reference sequence). The CDR3 is 17 amino acids. With 1 base removed from V and 0 bases from J, the gap between germline ends came to 13 bases.

The chain is built from TRBV11-2 and TRBJ1-5; TRBD1 matches at 7 bases. After removal of 0 bases from V and 7 bases from J, the junction contained 3 bases not matched to a gene. The germline V gene has CDR1 SGHAT and CDR2 FQNNGV. CDR3 length: 14 residues. The CDR3 DNA follows: TGTGCCAGCAGCTTAGAGCCAGGGGGGCAGCCCCAGCATTTT. Its protein is CASSLEPGGQPQHF.

This sequence joins TRBV19 and TRBJ2-1; D is undetermined. V gave up 4 bases and J gave up 0 bases, with 10 bases separating them. CDR1 is LNHDA and CDR2 is SQIVND in the germline V gene (reference sequence). The CDR3 loop spans 15 amino acids. In DNA form, the CDR3 reads TGTGCCAGTAGTACCGACGCAAGCTCCTACAATGAGCAGTTCTTC. Protein product: CASSTDASSYNEQFF.

In its sample, this clonotype was seen a few times. J is TRBJ1-1 and V is TRBV28; D is unresolved. With 5 bases removed from V and 3 bases from J, the gap between germline ends came to 13 bases. This CDR3 has 14 residues. Germline-derived CDR1 and CDR2 are MDHEN and SYDVKM. CDR3: CASSPPGQYTEAFF. CDR3 DNA sequence: TGTGCCAGCAGTCCCCCTGGGCAGTACACTGAAGCTTTCTTT.

This clonotype was observed a handful of times. This rearrangement joins TRBV5-1 to TRBJ1-6; TRBD1 matches at 7 bases. CDR3 length equals 14 residues. V dropped 4 bases and J dropped 7; count of bases not matched to a gene: 5. Germline CDR1 reads SGHRS; CDR2 reads YFSETQ. This CDR3 is CASSPAGQNSPLHF. The CDR3 DNA sequence: TGCGCCAGCAGCCCCGCGGGACAGAATTCACCCCTCCACTTT.

The gene calls are TRBV7-6 and TRBJ1-1; D is possibly TRBD1 (6 bases). Per the germline V gene, CDR1 is SGHVS and CDR2 is FNYEAQ. Between the trimmed V and J ends, which lost 3 bases and 4 bases, there was a span of 15 bases. This CDR3 spans 15 amino acids. CDR3: CASSFGGHPSTEAFF. CDR3 in DNA: TGTGCCAGCAGCTTTGGGGGACACCCATCCACTGAAGCTTTCTTT.